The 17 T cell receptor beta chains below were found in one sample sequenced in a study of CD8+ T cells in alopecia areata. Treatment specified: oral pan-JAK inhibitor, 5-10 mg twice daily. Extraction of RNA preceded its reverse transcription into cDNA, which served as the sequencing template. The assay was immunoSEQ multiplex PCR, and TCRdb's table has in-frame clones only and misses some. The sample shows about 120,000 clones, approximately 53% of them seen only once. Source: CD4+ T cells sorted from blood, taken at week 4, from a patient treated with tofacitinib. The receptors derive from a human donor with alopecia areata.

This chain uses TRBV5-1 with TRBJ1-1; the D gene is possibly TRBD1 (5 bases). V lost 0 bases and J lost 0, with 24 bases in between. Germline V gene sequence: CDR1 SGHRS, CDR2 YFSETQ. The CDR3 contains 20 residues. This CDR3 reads CASSLAKPGRRDFMNTEAFF. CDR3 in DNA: TGCGCCAGCAGCTTGGCCAAACCGGGACGGCGCGACTTCATGAACACTGAAGCTTTCTTT.

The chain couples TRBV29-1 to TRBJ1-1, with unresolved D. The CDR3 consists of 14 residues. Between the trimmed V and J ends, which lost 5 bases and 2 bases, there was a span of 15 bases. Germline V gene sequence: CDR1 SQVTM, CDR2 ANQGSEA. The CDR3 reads CSVTKTGENTEAFF. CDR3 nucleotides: TGCAGCGTTACAAAGACCGGAGAAAACACTGAAGCTTTCTTT.

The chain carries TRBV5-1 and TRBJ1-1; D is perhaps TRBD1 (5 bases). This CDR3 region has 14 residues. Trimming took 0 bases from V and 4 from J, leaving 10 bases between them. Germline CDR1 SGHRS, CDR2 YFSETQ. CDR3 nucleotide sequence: TGCGCCAGCAGCTTGGCGAGGGGAGTCACTGAAGCTTTCTTT. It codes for CASSLARGVTEAFF.

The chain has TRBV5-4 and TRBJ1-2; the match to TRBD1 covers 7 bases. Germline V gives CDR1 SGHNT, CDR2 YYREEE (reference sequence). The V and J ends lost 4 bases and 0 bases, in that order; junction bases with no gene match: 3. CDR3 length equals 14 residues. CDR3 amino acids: CASSAGQSNYGYTF. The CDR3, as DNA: TGTGCCAGCAGCGCGGGACAGTCTAACTATGGCTACACCTTC.

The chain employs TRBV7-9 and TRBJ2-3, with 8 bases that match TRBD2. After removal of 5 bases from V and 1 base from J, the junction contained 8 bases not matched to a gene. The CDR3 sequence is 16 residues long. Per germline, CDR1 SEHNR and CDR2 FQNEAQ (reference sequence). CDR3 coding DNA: TGTGCCAGCAGCCCCCGGGGGGGCTGGGGCACAGATACGCAGTATTTT. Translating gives CASSPRGGWGTDTQYF.

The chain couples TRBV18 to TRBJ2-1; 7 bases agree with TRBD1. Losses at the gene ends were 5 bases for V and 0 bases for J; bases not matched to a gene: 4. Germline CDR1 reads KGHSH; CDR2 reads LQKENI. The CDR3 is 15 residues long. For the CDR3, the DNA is TGTGCCAGCTCATCCCGACAGGGCTCCTACAATGAGCAGTTCTTC. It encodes CASSSRQGSYNEQFF.

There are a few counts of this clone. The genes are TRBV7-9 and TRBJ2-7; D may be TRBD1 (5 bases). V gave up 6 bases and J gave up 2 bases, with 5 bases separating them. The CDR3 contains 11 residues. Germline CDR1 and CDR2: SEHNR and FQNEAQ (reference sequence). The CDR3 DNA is TGTGCCAGCAGGGACACCTACGAGCAGTACTTC. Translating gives CASRDTYEQYF.

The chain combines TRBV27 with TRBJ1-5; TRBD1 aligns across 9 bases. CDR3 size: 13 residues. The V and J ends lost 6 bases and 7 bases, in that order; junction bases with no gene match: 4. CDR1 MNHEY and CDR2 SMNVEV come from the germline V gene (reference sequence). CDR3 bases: TGTGCCAGCAGCCGGGACAGGGAGCAGCCCCAGCATTTT. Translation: CASSRDREQPQHF.

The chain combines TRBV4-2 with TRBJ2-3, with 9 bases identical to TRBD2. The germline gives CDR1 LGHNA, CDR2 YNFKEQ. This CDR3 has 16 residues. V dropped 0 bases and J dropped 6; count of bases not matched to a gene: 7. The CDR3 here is CASSQEASGIRDTQYF. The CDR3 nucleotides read TGTGCCAGCAGCCAAGAAGCTAGCGGGATAAGGGATACGCAGTATTTT.

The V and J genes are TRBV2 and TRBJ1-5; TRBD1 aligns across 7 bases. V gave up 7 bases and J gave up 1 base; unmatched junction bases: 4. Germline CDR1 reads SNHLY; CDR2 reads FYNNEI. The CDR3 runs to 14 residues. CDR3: CASTDRESNQPQHF. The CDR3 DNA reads TGTGCCAGCACCGACAGGGAGAGCAATCAGCCCCAGCATTTT.

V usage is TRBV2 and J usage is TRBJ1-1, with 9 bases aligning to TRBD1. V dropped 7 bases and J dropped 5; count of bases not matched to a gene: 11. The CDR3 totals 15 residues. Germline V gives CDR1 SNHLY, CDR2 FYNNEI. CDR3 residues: CASNRGQGLLTEAFF. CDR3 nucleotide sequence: TGTGCCAGCAATAGAGGACAGGGGCTTTTGACTGAAGCTTTCTTT.

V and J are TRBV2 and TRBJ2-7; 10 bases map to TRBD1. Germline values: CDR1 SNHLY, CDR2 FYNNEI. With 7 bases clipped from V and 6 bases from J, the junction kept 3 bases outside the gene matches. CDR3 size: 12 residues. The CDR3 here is CASTGTGVEQYF. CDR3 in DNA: TGTGCCAGCACCGGGACAGGGGTCGAGCAGTACTTC.

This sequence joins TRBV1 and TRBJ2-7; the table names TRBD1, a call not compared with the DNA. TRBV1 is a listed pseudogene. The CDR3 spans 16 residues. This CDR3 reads CTSSQDGPAGGDEQYF. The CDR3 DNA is TGCACCAGCAGCCAAGATGGGCCGGCAGGGGGCGACGAGCAGTACTTC.

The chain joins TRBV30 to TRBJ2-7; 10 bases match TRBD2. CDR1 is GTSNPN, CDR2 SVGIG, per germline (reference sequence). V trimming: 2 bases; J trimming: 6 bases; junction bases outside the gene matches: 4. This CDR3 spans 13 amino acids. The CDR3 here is CAWSLAGVTEQYF. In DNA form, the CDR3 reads TGTGCCTGGAGTCTAGCGGGAGTAACCGAGCAGTACTTC. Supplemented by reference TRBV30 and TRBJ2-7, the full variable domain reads SQTIHQWPATLVQPVGSPLSLECTVEGTSNPNLYWYRQAAGRGLQLLFYSVGIGQISSEVPQNLSASRPQDRQFILSSKKLLLSDSGFYLCAWSLAGVTEQYFGPGTRLTVT.

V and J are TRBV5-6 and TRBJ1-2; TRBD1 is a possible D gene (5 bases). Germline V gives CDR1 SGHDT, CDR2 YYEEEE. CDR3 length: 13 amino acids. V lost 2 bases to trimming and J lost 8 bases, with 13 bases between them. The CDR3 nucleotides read TGTGCCAGCAGCTTAGGACATTCTCTCGGCTACACCTTC. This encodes CASSLGHSLGYTF.

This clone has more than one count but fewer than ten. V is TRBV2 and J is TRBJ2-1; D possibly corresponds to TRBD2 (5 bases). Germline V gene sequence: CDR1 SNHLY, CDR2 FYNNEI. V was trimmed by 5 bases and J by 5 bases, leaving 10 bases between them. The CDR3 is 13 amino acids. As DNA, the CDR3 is TGTGCCAGCAGTCTGGACTGGAACAATGAGCAGTTCTTC. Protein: CASSLDWNNEQFF.

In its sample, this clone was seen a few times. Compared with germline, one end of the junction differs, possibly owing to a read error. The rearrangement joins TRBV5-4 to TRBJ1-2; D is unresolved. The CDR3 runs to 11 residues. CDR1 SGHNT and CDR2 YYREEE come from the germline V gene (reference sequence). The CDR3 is CASSQAFGYTF. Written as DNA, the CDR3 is TGCGCCAGCAGCCAAGCTTTTGGCTACACCTTC. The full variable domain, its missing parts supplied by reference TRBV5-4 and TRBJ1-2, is ETGVTQSPTHLIKTRGQQVTLRCSSQSGHNTVSWYQQALGQGPQFIFQYYREEENGRGNFPPRFSGLQFPNYSSELNVNALELDDSALYLCASSQAFGYTFGSGTRLTVV.